Below, 22 T cell receptor beta chains from the same sample are listed, as sequenced in a study of T cell repertoires in cytomegalovirus infection. In TCRdb, the reads were re-called with MiXCR into one record per CDR3 protein. The sample carries about 130,000 distinct CDR3 sequences, less than 9.5% recorded once. The sample consisted of PBMCs. These TCRs come from a human donor in good health (CMV status not recorded). Some clones in this sample may be carry-over from other donors' samples.

V and J are TRBV3-1 and TRBJ1-2; D perhaps matches TRBD1 (5 bases). The CDR3 length is 15 residues. V dropped 4 bases and J dropped 5 bases, with 17 bases sitting between them. In germline, CDR1 is LGHDT, CDR2 YNNKEL (reference sequence). In DNA, the CDR3 is TGTGCCAGCAGCCCCAACCCCCAAGGGGCTTATGGCTACACCTTC. Its protein is CASSPNPQGAYGYTF.

This clonotype was seen more than once but under ten times. The genes are TRBV4-1 and TRBJ1-5; D might be TRBD1 (5 bases). This CDR3 spans 15 amino acids. From germline, CDR1 is MGHRA and CDR2 YSYEKL. V was cut by 1 base and J by 5 bases, with 12 bases left in between. The CDR3: CASSQVGGDHQPQHF. Here the CDR3 DNA reads TGCGCCAGCAGCCAAGTTGGAGGGGATCATCAGCCCCAGCATTTT.

This clonotype was counted at least ten times. V is TRBV19 and J is TRBJ2-2; D not resolved. V lost 3 bases and J 8 bases, leaving 7 bases between the germline ends. CDR3 length equals 12 residues. The germline V gene has CDR1 LNHDA and CDR2 SQIVND (reference sequence). The DNA of the CDR3 is TGTGCCAGTAGTATGGTCCAAGGGGAGCTGTTTTTT. It specifies CASSMVQGELFF.

The V and J genes are TRBV2 and TRBJ1-1; 8 bases map to TRBD1. Germline trimming cut 6 bases from V and 5 bases from J; bases unmatched to any gene: 11. Germline lookup yields CDR1 SNHLY and CDR2 FYNNEI. This CDR3 contains 15 residues. The CDR3 nucleotides are TGTGCCAGCAGGGGACAGGTTGTGAGTAGGACTGAAGCTTTCTTT. This sequence encodes CASRGQVVSRTEAFF. Complete variable domain (other parts from reference TRBV2 and TRBJ1-1): EPEVTQTPSHQVTQMGQEVILRCVPISNHLYFYWYRQILGQKVEFLVSFYNNEISEKSEIFDDQFSVERPDGSNFTLKIRSTKLEDSAMYFCASRGQVVSRTEAFFGQGTRLTVV.

The rearrangement uses TRBV5-8 and TRBJ2-3, with D tentatively TRBD1 or TRBD2 (5 bases each). This CDR3 has 16 residues. V lost 0 bases and J 2 bases, leaving 13 bases between the germline ends. CDR1 is SGHTS, CDR2 YDEGEE, per germline. The DNA of the CDR3 is TGTGCCAGCAGCTTGGAGGGGCGGGTCCCCACAGATACGCAGTATTTT. Residues: CASSLEGRVPTDTQYF.

This clonotype was seen many times. The chain links TRBV5-1 to TRBJ2-5; no clear D. Germline-derived CDR1 and CDR2 are SGHRS and YFSETQ. This CDR3 is 10 amino acids long. Trimming took 9 bases from V and 1 from J, leaving 4 bases between them. CDR3 coding DNA: TGCGCCATCCGCCAAGAGACCCAGTACTTC. This encodes CAIRQETQYF.

This clonotype was seen repeatedly, ten times or more. CDR3 in DNA: TGTGCCAGCAGCCATTCGCCGGGCAGGGGGCGATCTGAAGCTTTCTTT. Protein sequence: CASSHSPGRGRSEAFF. This sequence joins TRBV6-2 or TRBV6-3 and TRBJ1-1; 8 nucleotides agree with TRBD1. The CDR3 covers 16 residues. Germline V lookup: CDR1 MNHEY, CDR2 SVGEGT. The ends lost 6 bases at V and 6 bases at J; junction bases unmatched: 15.

The rearrangement joins TRBV12-3 or TRBV12-4 to TRBJ2-5, with 8 positions matching TRBD2. The CDR3 sequence is 18 residues long. Trimming removed 2 bases from V and 3 bases from J; junction bases left unmatched: 14. The CDR3 nucleotides are TGTGCCAGCAGTTTATTCCTCGGGGGGGGCCGAAAAAAAGAGACCCAGTACTTC. Protein: CASSLFLGGGRKKETQYF.

This clonotype was recorded at least ten times. This chain joins TRBV20-1 and TRBJ2-7, with TRBD2 matching over 10 bases. Looked up from germline, CDR1 is DFQATT and CDR2 is SNEGSKA (reference sequence). Trimming removed 6 bases from V and 3 bases from J; junction bases left unmatched: 8. The CDR3 runs to 14 residues. CDR3 protein: CSAPPSGGNYEQYF. In DNA form, the CDR3 reads TGCAGTGCCCCCCCTAGCGGGGGTAACTACGAGCAGTACTTC.

The J gene is TRBJ1-1, the V gene TRBV18; D is unclear. Germline values: CDR1 KGHSH, CDR2 LQKENI. V was shortened by 6 bases and J by 0 bases, with 11 bases between the two germline ends. This CDR3 has 14 amino acids. The CDR3 coding sequence is TGTGCCAGCTCCCGGGCCCACATGAACACTGAAGCTTTCTTT. The encoded protein is CASSRAHMNTEAFF.

This clonotype was detected many times. The V call is TRBV7-8, the J call TRBJ1-2; D gene ambiguous. The V end lost 1 base, the J end lost 0 bases, and 6 bases lay between the germline ends. This CDR3 is built from 14 residues. CDR1 and CDR2 from the germline V gene are SGHVS and FQNEAQ. The CDR3 protein is CASSLGLTNYGYTF. CDR3 coding DNA: TGTGCCAGCAGCTTAGGGCTGACTAACTATGGCTACACCTTC. Drawing the rest from reference TRBV7-8 and TRBJ1-2, the complete variable domain is GAGVSQSPRYKVAKRGQDVALRCDPISGHVSLFWYQQALGQGPEFLTYFQNEAQLDKSGLPSDRFFAERPEGSVSTLKIQRTQQEDSAVYLCASSLGLTNYGYTFGSGTRLTVV.

This clonotype was recorded many times. The gene calls are TRBV12-3 or TRBV12-4 and TRBJ1-4; D gene unclear. Trimming pared 6 bases from V and 3 bases from J, leaving 14 bases between. There are 15 residues in the CDR3. As DNA, the CDR3 is TGTGCCAGCAGCCTGGGTCAGGCGGCTAATGAAAAACTGTTTTTT. Protein product: CASSLGQAANEKLFF.

The J gene is TRBJ1-1, the V gene TRBV28; perhaps TRBD1 as D (6 bases). With 3 bases removed from V and 5 bases from J, the gap between germline ends came to 13 bases. Germline loops: CDR1 MDHEN, CDR2 SYDVKM. CDR3 length: 14 residues. The CDR3 is CASSLYTGMTEAFF. The CDR3 bases are TGTGCCAGCAGTTTGTACACAGGGATGACTGAAGCTTTCTTT.

This clonotype was seen more than once but under ten times. V usage is TRBV10-3 and J usage is TRBJ1-3; 7 bases align to TRBD1. Germline lookup yields CDR1 ENHRY and CDR2 SYGVKD. CDR3 size: 15 residues. J lost 0 bases, V lost 6 bases, and 5 bases had no gene match. CDR3 in amino acids: CAIRGQESSGNTIYF. Written as DNA, the CDR3 is TGTGCCATCAGAGGACAGGAGAGCTCTGGAAACACCATATATTTT.

In this sample, this clonotype turned up many times. V and J are TRBV7-2 and TRBJ2-5; 9 bases map to TRBD2. Germline CDR1 and CDR2: SGHTA and FQGNSA. The length of the CDR3 is 14 residues. J was trimmed by 4 bases and V by 2 bases; bases with no gene match: 2. The CDR3 here is CASSLKRGAETQYF. DNA for the CDR3: TGTGCCAGCAGCTTAAAGCGGGGGGCAGAGACCCAGTACTTC.

This clonotype has a handful of counts. The V gene is TRBV19, the J gene TRBJ1-1; no firm D call. Germline V gives CDR1 LNHDA, CDR2 SQIVND (reference sequence). V was cut by 7 bases and J by 2 bases, with 11 bases left in between. CDR3 length: 13 residues. DNA for the CDR3: TGTGCCAGTACCCACCGGGGTAACACTGAAGCTTTCTTT. It is translated as CASTHRGNTEAFF.

The table lists this clonotype with many counts. The rearrangement links TRBV7-6 to TRBJ2-2; D is possibly TRBD1 (5 bases). V was clipped by 2 bases and J by 5 bases, with 15 bases between them. This CDR3 contains 16 residues. Germline V gives CDR1 SGHVS, CDR2 FNYEAQ. The CDR3 bases are TGTGCCAGCAGCTTACTGGCAGGGCGCGGAACCGGGGAGCTGTTTTTT. It specifies CASSLLAGRGTGELFF.

This clonotype was observed a handful of times. The chain has TRBV20-1 and TRBJ2-7, with a tentative D call TRBD1 (5 bases). Trimming took off 5 bases at V and 6 bases at J, with 8 bases between the two ends. The CDR3 length is 10 residues. The germline V gene has CDR1 DFQATT and CDR2 SNEGSKA (reference sequence). CDR3 sequence: CSAVRAEQYF. The DNA for the CDR3 is TGCAGTGCTGTCAGGGCCGAGCAGTACTTC.

This clonotype was detected ten times or more. This chain connects TRBV7-9 to TRBJ1-4; D gene ambiguous. Germline V CDR1 and CDR2: SEHNR, FQNEAQ (reference sequence). The CDR3 covers 13 residues. V was shortened by 7 bases and J by 4 bases, with 10 bases between the two germline ends. Written as DNA, the CDR3 is TGTGCCAGCATCCCCCCGGATAATGAAAAACTGTTTTTT. It yields the protein CASIPPDNEKLFF.

V gene TRBV20-1 combines with J gene TRBJ2-1, with 12 bases lining up with TRBD2. There are 16 residues in the CDR3. CDR1 and CDR2 from the germline V gene are DFQATT and SNEGSKA (reference sequence). V lost 3 bases and J lost 5; bases outside the gene matches: 8. CDR3 DNA: TGCAGTGCTAGTTTCCTAGCGGGGGGGCCCCACAATGAGCAGTTCTTC. This codes for CSASFLAGGPHNEQFF.

This clonotype was counted at least ten times. Its ends do not fully match the called genes, so a read error is possible. This chain uses TRBV5-1 with TRBJ1-2, with 10 positions matching TRBD1. The CDR3 runs to 14 residues. Germline V gives CDR1 SGHRS, CDR2 YFSETQ. DNA of the CDR3: TGTGCCAGCAGCCCGGGACAGGGGAACTATGGCTACACCTTC. It encodes CASSPGQGNYGYTF. The variable domain in full, completed from reference TRBV5-1 and TRBJ1-2, reads KAGVTQTPRYLIKTRGQQVTLSCSPISGHRSVSWYQQTPGQGLQFLFEYFSETQRNKGNFPGRFSGRQFSNSRSEMNVSTLELGDSALYLCASSPGQGNYGYTFGSGTRLTVV.

The rearrangement uses TRBV7-4 and TRBJ1-2; no clear D. The CDR3 loop spans 12 amino acids. Per the germline V gene, CDR1 is SGHVT and CDR2 is SQSDAQ. Trimming cost V 5 bases and J 1 base, with 5 bases left between them. CDR3 coding DNA: TGTGCCAGCAGCGCCCATAACTATGGCTACACCTTC. It yields the protein CASSAHNYGYTF.